The 27 T cell receptor beta chains below were found in one sample sequenced in a study of T cells in Graves' hyperthyroidism and ophthalmopathy. From RNA transcripts, TCR beta CDR3 regions were amplified. Using the HTBI primer set, a first-round RT-PCR was run on the TCR CDR3. TCRdb analysed the multiplex PCR reads with MiXCR anew, one entry per CDR3 protein. The table has roughly 150,000 distinct CDR3 sequences, just under 9.5% seen once. The source material was blood. The source is a young woman with Graves' hyperthyroidism that later progressed to Graves' ophthalmopathy.

The V and J genes are TRBV19 and TRBJ2-5; 7 nucleotides align to TRBD1. Per germline, CDR1 LNHDA and CDR2 SQIVND (reference sequence). The CDR3 covers 14 residues. V lost 4 bases to trimming and J lost 5 bases; unmatched junction nucleotides: 7. The CDR3 sequence: CASSSDRVGETQYF. The CDR3 region has the DNA TGTGCCAGTAGTAGTGACAGGGTTGGGGAGACCCAGTACTTC.

This clonotype has ten or more counts. The chain recombines TRBV6-6 with TRBJ1-2; tentatively, D is TRBD1 (6 bases). The length of the CDR3 is 13 residues. The V gene lost 2 bases and the J gene lost 3 bases, with 7 bases spanning the gap. Germline V CDR1 and CDR2: MNHNY, SVGAGI (reference sequence). The chain's CDR3 is CASSYGQYYGYTF. The CDR3 DNA reads TGTGCCAGCAGTTACGGACAGTACTATGGCTACACCTTC.

This clonotype was observed many times. The gene calls are TRBV24-1 and TRBJ2-1; tentatively, D is TRBD2 (6 bases). Germline V gene sequence: CDR1 KGHDR, CDR2 SFDVKD. The CDR3 contains 16 residues. Trimming cost V 6 bases and J 0 bases, with 14 bases left between them. This CDR3 is CATSLGGASSYNEQFF. The CDR3 nucleotides are TGTGCCACCAGTTTGGGCGGGGCGAGCTCCTACAATGAGCAGTTCTTC.

The J gene is TRBJ2-5, the V gene TRBV9; D not resolved. V was cut by 7 bases and J by 5 bases, with 9 bases left in between. The CDR3 has 11 amino acids. Germline CDR1 reads SGDLS; CDR2 reads YYNGEE. The CDR3 nucleotides are TGTGCCAGCGGAGAAGGGGAGACCCAGTACTTC. It translates to CASGEGETQYF.

This rearrangement joins TRBV15 to TRBJ2-5; D is uncertain. The length of the CDR3 is 12 residues. The germline V gene encodes CDR1 LNHNV and CDR2 YYDKDF (reference sequence). Trimming took 1 base from V and 5 from J, leaving 5 bases between them. Here the CDR3 reads CATSRGRETQYF. CDR3 coding DNA: TGTGCCACCAGCAGAGGGCGGGAGACCCAGTACTTC.

This clonotype was counted at least ten times. This chain connects TRBV7-8 to TRBJ1-2; D remains ambiguous. Trimming pared 7 bases from V and 4 bases from J, leaving 16 bases between. CDR1 and CDR2 (germline): SGHVS, FQNEAQ. The length of the CDR3 is 14 residues. The CDR3 loop reads CASTPDSGLYGYTF. In DNA form, the CDR3 reads TGTGCCAGCACCCCAGATTCGGGCCTCTATGGCTACACCTTC.

This clonotype was observed a handful of times. V and J are TRBV29-1 and TRBJ1-1; TRBD1 matches at 7 bases. Trimming at V came to 4 bases and at J to 6 bases, leaving 11 bases not matched to a gene. The length of the CDR3 is 14 residues. CDR1 is SQVTM and CDR2 is ANQGSEA in the germline V gene. For the CDR3, the DNA is TGCAGCGTTGTCGTTACAGGGGTAAACGCTGAAGCTTTCTTT. Protein sequence: CSVVVTGVNAEAFF.

This clonotype has just a few counts. The V and J genes are TRBV20-1 and TRBJ1-2, with TRBD1 matching 7 bases. V lost 6 bases and J lost 1; bases outside the gene matches: 8. The CDR3 consists of 14 residues. CDR1 and CDR2 (germline): DFQATT, SNEGSKA (reference sequence). This CDR3 is CSARGTEINYGYTF. In DNA form, the CDR3 reads TGCAGTGCCAGGGGGACAGAAATTAACTATGGCTACACCTTC.

This clonotype appeared a few times. The chain carries TRBV5-1 and TRBJ1-2, with 12 bases that match TRBD1. CDR3 length: 14 residues. After removal of 4 bases from V and 7 bases from J, the junction contained 5 bases not matched to a gene. Germline-derived CDR1 and CDR2 are SGHRS and YFSETQ. CDR3 residues: CASSPGQGAGGYTF. CDR3 bases: TGCGCCAGCAGCCCGGGACAGGGGGCTGGTGGCTACACCTTC.

This clonotype was seen only a few times. Written as DNA, the CDR3 is TGCGCCAGCAGCCCCCGGACTAGCGGTTCCTACGAGCAGTACTTC. Its translation: CASSPRTSGSYEQYF. The chain joins TRBV5-1 to TRBJ2-7, with 10 nucleotides matching TRBD2. Unmatched junction bases numbered 5, after V lost 4 bases and J lost 1 base. Germline V lookup: CDR1 SGHRS, CDR2 YFSETQ. The CDR3 sequence is 15 residues long. Filled out from reference TRBV5-1 and TRBJ2-7, the complete variable domain reads KAGVTQTPRYLIKTRGQQVTLSCSPISGHRSVSWYQQTPGQGLQFLFEYFSETQRNKGNFPGRFSGRQFSNSRSEMNVSTLELGDSALYLCASSPRTSGSYEQYFGPGTRLTVT.

This clonotype was found a few times. The chain carries TRBV7-8 and TRBJ2-7; 9 nucleotides line up with TRBD2. This CDR3 comprises 18 residues. With 1 base clipped from V and 1 base from J, the junction kept 11 bases outside the gene matches. Germline loops: CDR1 SGHVS, CDR2 FQNEAQ. The CDR3 DNA sequence: TGTGCCAGCAGCTTAGGGGCTGGGGGGCTAGCGGGATCCTACGAGCAGTACTTC. Translating gives CASSLGAGGLAGSYEQYF.

The sample holds a few counts of this clonotype. J is TRBJ1-3 and V is TRBV4-1; D is possibly TRBD1 (6 bases). V dropped 3 bases and J dropped 0 bases, with 18 bases sitting between them. The CDR3 covers 18 residues. Looked up from germline, CDR1 is MGHRA and CDR2 is YSYEKL. CDR3 sequence (DNA): TGCGCCAGCAGCCACCCGTGGGGGGACAAATCCTCTGGAAACACCATATATTTT. Translated: CASSHPWGDKSSGNTIYF.

In its sample, this clonotype was seen many times. This chain links TRBV11-2 with TRBJ2-7; possible D gene TRBD1, 5 bases. Germline V gene lookup returns CDR1 SGHAT and CDR2 FQNNGV. V lost 1 base and J lost 0, with 25 bases in between. CDR3 length: 20 amino acids. The CDR3 is CASSLVLGHSGPSPSYEQYF. The CDR3 coding sequence is TGTGCCAGCAGCTTAGTTTTAGGACACTCTGGACCGAGCCCCTCCTACGAGCAGTACTTC.

The table lists this clonotype with many counts. The chain is built from TRBV18 and TRBJ1-1; possible D gene TRBD1, 5 bases. The CDR3 is 14 amino acids. The germline V gene has CDR1 KGHSH and CDR2 LQKENI. V dropped 5 bases and J dropped 3 bases, with 13 bases sitting between them. The CDR3 loop reads CASSGAGKDTEAFF. CDR3 bases: TGTGCCAGCTCAGGGGCAGGGAAGGACACTGAAGCTTTCTTT. The variable domain in full, completed from reference TRBV18 and TRBJ1-1, reads NAGVMQNPRHLVRRRGQEARLRCSPMKGHSHVYWYRQLPEEGLKFMVYLQKENIIDESGMPKERFSAEFPKEGPSILRIQQVVRGDSAAYFCASSGAGKDTEAFFGQGTRLTVV.

This clonotype was seen only a few times. It may be a read error: a sequence one base away is much more abundant. The chain combines TRBV20-1 with TRBJ2-5, with 11 bases that match TRBD2. The CDR3 is 16 amino acids. CDR1 is DFQATT, CDR2 SNEGSKA, per germline (reference sequence). V was clipped by 5 bases and J by 5 bases; unmatched bases: 13. CDR3 sequence: CSAGLLAGGVGETQYF. The DNA for the CDR3 is TGCAGTGCTGGTCTTCTAGCGGGAGGAGTCGGGGAGACCCAGTACTTC.

The table lists this clonotype with many counts. The genes are TRBV6-1 and TRBJ2-1; 15 positions match TRBD2. The CDR3 extends over 19 amino acids. V was clipped by 5 bases and J by 3 bases; unmatched bases: 11. Germline loops: CDR1 MNHNS, CDR2 SASEGT. For the CDR3, the DNA is TGTGCCAGCAGTTTTGGGACTAGCGGGGGGCTTACCCACTACAATGAGCAGTTCTTC. Translation: CASSFGTSGGLTHYNEQFF.

This clonotype was seen ten or more times. The rearrangement links TRBV20-1 to TRBJ2-7; 8 bases map to TRBD1. This CDR3 spans 14 amino acids. The J segment lost 6 bases and the V segment lost 1 base, leaving 8 bases of the junction unmatched. Germline-derived CDR1 and CDR2 are DFQATT and SNEGSKA (reference sequence). CDR3 amino acids: CSARVPGQGIEQYF. The CDR3 region has the DNA TGCAGTGCTAGAGTCCCAGGACAGGGAATCGAGCAGTACTTC.

At least ten counts were recorded for this clonotype. The chain uses TRBV30 and TRBJ1-5; 12 positions match TRBD1. Germline lookup yields CDR1 GTSNPN and CDR2 SVGIG (reference sequence). J gave up 0 bases and V 3 bases, and 6 bases lay outside the gene matches. The CDR3 length is 17 residues. The DNA of the CDR3 is TGTGCCTGGAGCGCACGGGACAGGGGGCCTAGCAATCAGCCCCAGCATTTT. This translates into CAWSARDRGPSNQPQHF.

The V gene is TRBV6-1, the J gene TRBJ2-3, with a weak D call TRBD1 (5 bases). V lost 7 bases and J lost 1, with 15 bases in between. In germline, CDR1 is MNHNS, CDR2 SASEGT. CDR3 size: 15 residues. The chain's CDR3 is CASNYRDSRTDTQYF. For the CDR3, the DNA is TGTGCCAGCAATTACCGCGACAGCCGCACAGATACGCAGTATTTT.

Ten or more counts support this clonotype. The rearrangement joins TRBV6-1 to TRBJ2-7; maybe TRBD1 (6 bases). CDR1 is MNHNS, CDR2 SASEGT, per germline. V was clipped by 7 bases and J by 0 bases, with 13 bases between them. The CDR3 spans 14 residues. The CDR3 DNA follows: TGTGCCAGCAAACCCCGGACAGCCTCCTACGAGCAGTACTTC. Encoded protein: CASKPRTASYEQYF.

This clonotype has ten or more counts. This sequence joins TRBV7-9 and TRBJ1-5, with TRBD1 matching over 9 bases. Trimming took 1 base from V and 4 from J; bases not matched to a gene: 2. The V gene's germline CDR1 is SEHNR and CDR2 FQNEAQ (reference sequence). The CDR3 is 15 amino acids. CDR3 DNA: TGTGCCAGCAGCTTAGGGACAGGGGTAAATCAGCCCCAGCATTTT. Protein sequence: CASSLGTGVNQPQHF.

With regard to this clonotype: At one of its ends the junction is not consistent with the germline gene, which may arise from a read error. This chain connects TRBV28 to TRBJ1-5; D might be TRBD1 (6 bases). This CDR3 spans 14 amino acids. Germline V gives CDR1 MDHEN, CDR2 SYDVKM. The CDR3 region has the DNA TGTACCAGCAGCAAGACAGGACTCAATCAGCCCCAGCATTTT. This translates into CTSSKTGLNQPQHF.

This clonotype has ten or more counts. The V call is TRBV5-1, the J call TRBJ2-7; D may be TRBD2 (6 bases). V lost 0 bases, J lost 5 bases, and 15 bases lay in between. This CDR3 is built from 15 residues. Germline-derived CDR1 and CDR2 are SGHRS and YFSETQ. CDR3 nucleotides: TGCGCCAGCAGCTTGGGGGAGGCTGTAATCAACGAGCAGTACTTC. This gives the protein CASSLGEAVINEQYF.

There are many counts of this clonotype. The rearrangement uses TRBV20-1 and TRBJ1-1, with D maybe TRBD1 (5 bases). This CDR3 is 14 amino acids long. Germline V lookup: CDR1 DFQATT, CDR2 SNEGSKA (reference sequence). With 8 bases removed from V and 2 bases from J, the gap between germline ends came to 18 bases. This chain's CDR3 is CSSSRGTSNTEAFF. For the CDR3, the DNA is TGCAGTTCCTCGCGGGGGACCAGCAACACTGAAGCTTTCTTT.

The chain uses TRBV7-8 and TRBJ2-7, with 16 nucleotides matching TRBD2. The J segment lost 0 bases and the V segment lost 3 bases, leaving 11 bases of the junction unmatched. This CDR3 comprises 20 residues. Germline-derived CDR1 and CDR2 are SGHVS and FQNEAQ. The CDR3 reads CASSLELGLAGGLSSYEQYF. The CDR3 coding sequence is TGTGCCAGCAGCTTGGAGTTGGGACTAGCGGGAGGGCTAAGCTCCTACGAGCAGTACTTC.

This clonotype has a handful of counts. This chain uses TRBV6-1 with TRBJ2-1; D might be TRBD1 or TRBD2, each matching 5 bases. From germline, CDR1 is MNHNS and CDR2 SASEGT. This CDR3 has 15 amino acids. Trimming left V 6 bases short and J 3 bases short, with 15 bases between. CDR3 coding DNA: TGTGCCAGCAGGAGGGGACGAGCGGACTACAATGAGCAGTTCTTC. It translates to CASRRGRADYNEQFF.

This clonotype was detected only a few times. The junction does not match germline at one end; this may be a read error. This chain connects TRBV7-7 to TRBJ2-1; D is tentatively TRBD1 or TRBD2 (6 bases each). Germline CDR1 and CDR2: SSHAT and FNYEAQ (reference sequence). The CDR3 runs to 16 residues. The CDR3 sequence is CASSLARRGPYNEQFF. DNA of the CDR3: TGTGCTAGCAGCTTAGCTAGACGGGGGCCATACAATGAGCAGTTCTTC.